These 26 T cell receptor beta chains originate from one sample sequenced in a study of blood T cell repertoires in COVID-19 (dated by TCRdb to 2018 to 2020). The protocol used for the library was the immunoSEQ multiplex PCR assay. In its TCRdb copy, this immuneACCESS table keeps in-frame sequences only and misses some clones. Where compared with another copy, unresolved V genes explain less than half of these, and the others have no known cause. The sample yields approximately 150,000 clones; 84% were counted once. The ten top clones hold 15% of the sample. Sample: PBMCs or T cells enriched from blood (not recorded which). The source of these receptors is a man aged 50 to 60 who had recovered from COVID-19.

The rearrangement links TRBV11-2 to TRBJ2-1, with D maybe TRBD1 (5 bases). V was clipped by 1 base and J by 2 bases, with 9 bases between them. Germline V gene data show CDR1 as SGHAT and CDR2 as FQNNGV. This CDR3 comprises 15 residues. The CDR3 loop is CASSLGQGAYNEQFF. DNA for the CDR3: TGTGCCAGCAGCTTAGGCCAGGGTGCCTACAATGAGCAGTTCTTC.

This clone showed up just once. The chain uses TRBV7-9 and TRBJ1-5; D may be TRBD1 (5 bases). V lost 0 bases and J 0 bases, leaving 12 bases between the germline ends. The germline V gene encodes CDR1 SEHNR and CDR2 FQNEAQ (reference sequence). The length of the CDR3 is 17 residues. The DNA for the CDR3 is TGTGCCAGCAGCTTAGCGAGGCGGGACGGTAGCAATCAGCCCCAGCATTTT. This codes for CASSLARRDGSNQPQHF. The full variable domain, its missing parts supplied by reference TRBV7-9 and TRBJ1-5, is DTGVSQNPRHKITKRGQNVTFRCDPISEHNRLYWYRQTLGQGPEFLTYFQNEAQLEKSRLLSDRFSAERPKGSFSTLEIQRTEQGDSAMYLCASSLARRDGSNQPQHFGDGTRLSIL.

CDR3 nucleotide sequence: TGTGCCAGCAGCGAGGGGAGGACCTACAACTATGGCTACACCTTC. This codes for CASSEGRTYNYGYTF. This chain links TRBV9 with TRBJ1-2; TRBD1 might be the D (5 bases). The length of the CDR3 is 15 residues. Germline-derived CDR1 and CDR2 are SGDLS and YYNGEE. Trimming took 3 bases from V and 2 from J, leaving 14 bases between them.

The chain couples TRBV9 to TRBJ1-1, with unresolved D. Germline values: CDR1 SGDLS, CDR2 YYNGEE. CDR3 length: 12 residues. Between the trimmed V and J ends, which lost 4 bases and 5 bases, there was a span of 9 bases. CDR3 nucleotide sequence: TGTGCCAGCAGCCAGACGGGGACTGAAGCTTTCTTT. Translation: CASSQTGTEAFF.

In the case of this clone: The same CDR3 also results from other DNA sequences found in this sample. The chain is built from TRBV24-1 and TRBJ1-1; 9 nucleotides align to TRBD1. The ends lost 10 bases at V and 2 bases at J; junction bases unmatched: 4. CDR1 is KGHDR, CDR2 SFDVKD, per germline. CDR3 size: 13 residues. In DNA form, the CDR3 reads TGTGCCACGCGGGGACAGGGAAACACTGAAGCTTTCTTT. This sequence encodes CATRGQGNTEAFF.

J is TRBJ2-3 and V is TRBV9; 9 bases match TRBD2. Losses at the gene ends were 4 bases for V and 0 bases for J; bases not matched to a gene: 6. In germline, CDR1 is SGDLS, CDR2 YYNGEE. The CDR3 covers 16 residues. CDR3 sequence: CASSPRLAVSTDTQYF. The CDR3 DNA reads TGTGCCAGCAGCCCGCGACTAGCGGTGAGCACAGATACGCAGTATTTT.

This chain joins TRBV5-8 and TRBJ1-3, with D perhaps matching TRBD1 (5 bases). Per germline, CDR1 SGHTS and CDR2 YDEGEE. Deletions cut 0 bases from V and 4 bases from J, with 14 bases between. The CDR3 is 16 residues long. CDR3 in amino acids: CASSLGSQGGGNTIYF. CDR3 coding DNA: TGTGCCAGCAGCTTGGGATCGCAGGGCGGCGGAAACACCATATATTTT.

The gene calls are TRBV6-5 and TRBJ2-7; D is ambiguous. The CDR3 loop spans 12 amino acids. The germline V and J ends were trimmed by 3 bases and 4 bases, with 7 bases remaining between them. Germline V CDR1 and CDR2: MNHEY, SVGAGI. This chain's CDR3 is CASSYSLYEQYF. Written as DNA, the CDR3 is TGTGCCAGCAGTTATTCCCTGTACGAGCAGTACTTC.

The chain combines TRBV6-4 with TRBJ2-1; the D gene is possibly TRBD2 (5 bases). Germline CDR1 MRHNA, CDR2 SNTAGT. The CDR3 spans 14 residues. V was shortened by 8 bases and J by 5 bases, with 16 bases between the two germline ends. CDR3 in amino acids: CASPTSGLNNEQFF. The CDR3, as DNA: TGTGCCAGCCCTACTTCGGGGTTGAACAATGAGCAGTTCTTC.

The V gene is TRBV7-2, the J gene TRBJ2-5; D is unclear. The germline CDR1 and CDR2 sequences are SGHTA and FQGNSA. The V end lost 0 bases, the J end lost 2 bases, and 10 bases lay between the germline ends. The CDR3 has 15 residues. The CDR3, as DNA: TGTGCCAGCAGCTTAGCACAGCTCCTACAAGAGACCCAGTACTTC. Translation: CASSLAQLLQETQYF. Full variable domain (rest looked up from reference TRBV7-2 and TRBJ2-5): GAGVSQSPSNKVTEKGKDVELRCDPISGHTALYWYRQSLGQGLEFLIYFQGNSAPDKSGLPSDRFSAERTGGSVSTLTIQRTQQEDSAVYLCASSLAQLLQETQYFGPGTRLLVL.

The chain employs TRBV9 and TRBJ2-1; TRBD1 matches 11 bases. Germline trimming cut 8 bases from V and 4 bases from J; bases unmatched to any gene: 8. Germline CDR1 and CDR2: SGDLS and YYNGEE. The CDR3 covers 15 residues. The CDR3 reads CARNGRDRGYNEQFF. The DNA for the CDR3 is TGTGCCAGAAATGGCCGGGACAGGGGGTACAATGAGCAGTTCTTC.

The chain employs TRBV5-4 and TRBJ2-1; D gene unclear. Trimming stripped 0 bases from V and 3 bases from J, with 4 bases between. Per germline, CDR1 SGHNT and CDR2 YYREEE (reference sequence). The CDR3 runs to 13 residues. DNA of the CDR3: TGTGCCAGCAGCTTGGCCTACTACAATGAGCAGTTCTTC. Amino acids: CASSLAYYNEQFF.

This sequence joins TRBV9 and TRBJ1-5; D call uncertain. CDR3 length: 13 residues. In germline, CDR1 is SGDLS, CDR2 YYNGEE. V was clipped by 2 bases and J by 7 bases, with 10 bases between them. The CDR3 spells CASSVGPTQPQHF. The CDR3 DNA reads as TGTGCCAGCAGCGTGGGCCCCACACAGCCCCAGCATTTT. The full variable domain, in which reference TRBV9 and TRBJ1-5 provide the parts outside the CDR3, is DSGVTQTPKHLITATGQRVTLRCSPRSGDLSVYWYQQSLDQGLQFLIQYYNGEERAKGNILERFSAQQFPDLHSELNLSSLELGDSALYFCASSVGPTQPQHFGDGTRLSIL.

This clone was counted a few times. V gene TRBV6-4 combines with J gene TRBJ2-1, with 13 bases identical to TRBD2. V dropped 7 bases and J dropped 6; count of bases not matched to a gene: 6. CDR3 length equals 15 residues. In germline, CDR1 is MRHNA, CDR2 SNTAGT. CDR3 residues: CASTPLAGGSNEQFF. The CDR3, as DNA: TGTGCCAGCACTCCACTAGCGGGGGGGAGCAATGAGCAGTTCTTC.

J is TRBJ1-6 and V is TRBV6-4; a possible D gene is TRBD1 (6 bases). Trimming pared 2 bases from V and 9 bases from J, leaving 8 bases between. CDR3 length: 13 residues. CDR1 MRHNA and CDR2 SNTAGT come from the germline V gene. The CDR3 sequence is CASSDRGGSPLHF. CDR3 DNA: TGTGCCAGCAGTGACAGGGGGGGTTCACCCCTCCACTTT.

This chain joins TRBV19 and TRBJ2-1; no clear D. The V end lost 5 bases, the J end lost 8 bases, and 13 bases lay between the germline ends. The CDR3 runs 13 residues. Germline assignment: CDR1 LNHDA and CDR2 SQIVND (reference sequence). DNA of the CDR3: TGTGCCAGTAGTTCCCGCGTCCACGATGAGCAGTTCTTC. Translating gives CASSSRVHDEQFF.

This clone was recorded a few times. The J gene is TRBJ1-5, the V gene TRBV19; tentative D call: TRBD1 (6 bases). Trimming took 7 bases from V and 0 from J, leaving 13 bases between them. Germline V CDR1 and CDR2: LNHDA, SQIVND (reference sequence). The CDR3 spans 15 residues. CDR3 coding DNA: TGTGCCAGTAACCACCAGGGGTATAGCAATCAGCCCCAGCATTTT. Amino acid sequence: CASNHQGYSNQPQHF.

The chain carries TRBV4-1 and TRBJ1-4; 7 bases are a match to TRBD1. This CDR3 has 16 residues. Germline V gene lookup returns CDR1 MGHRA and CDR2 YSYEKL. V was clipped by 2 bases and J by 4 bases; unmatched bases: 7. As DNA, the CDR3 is TGCGCCAGCAGCCAATTTAAGGGGGCAGGTAATGAAAAACTGTTTTTT. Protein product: CASSQFKGAGNEKLFF.

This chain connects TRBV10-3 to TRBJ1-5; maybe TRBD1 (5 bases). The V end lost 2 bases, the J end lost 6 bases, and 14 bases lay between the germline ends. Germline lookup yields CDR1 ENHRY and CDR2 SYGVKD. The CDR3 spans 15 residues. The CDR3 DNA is TGTGCCATCAGTGAGCAGGGAGGAGGGAGTCAGCCCCAGCATTTT. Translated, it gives CAISEQGGGSQPQHF.

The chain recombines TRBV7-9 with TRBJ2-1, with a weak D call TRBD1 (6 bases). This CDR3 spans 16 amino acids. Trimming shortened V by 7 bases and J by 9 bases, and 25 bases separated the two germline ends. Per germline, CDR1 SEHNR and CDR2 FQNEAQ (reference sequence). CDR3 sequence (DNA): TGTGCCAGCATCTCTTACCCAGGGGTCGAGTTCTCTGAGCAGTTCTTC. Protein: CASISYPGVEFSEQFF.

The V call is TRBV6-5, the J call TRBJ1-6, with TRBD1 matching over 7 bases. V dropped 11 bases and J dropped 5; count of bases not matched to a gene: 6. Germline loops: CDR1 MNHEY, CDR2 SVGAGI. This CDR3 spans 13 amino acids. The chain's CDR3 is CAGHDRDNSPLHF. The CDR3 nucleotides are TGTGCCGGACACGACAGGGATAATTCACCCCTCCACTTT.

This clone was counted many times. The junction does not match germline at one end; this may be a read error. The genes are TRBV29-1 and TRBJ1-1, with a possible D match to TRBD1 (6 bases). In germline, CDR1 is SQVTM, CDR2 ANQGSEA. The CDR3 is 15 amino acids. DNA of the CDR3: TGCAGCGTCGAAGGGGGGGAGAGGAGGTACACTGAAGCTTTCTTT. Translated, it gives CSVEGGERRYTEAFF.

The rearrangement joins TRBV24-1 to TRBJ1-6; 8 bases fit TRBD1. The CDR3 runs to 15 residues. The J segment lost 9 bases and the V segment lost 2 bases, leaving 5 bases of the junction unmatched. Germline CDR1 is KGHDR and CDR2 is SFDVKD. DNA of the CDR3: TGTGCCACCAGTGATTCGACAGGGGTTGGTTCACCCCTCCACTTT. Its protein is CATSDSTGVGSPLHF.

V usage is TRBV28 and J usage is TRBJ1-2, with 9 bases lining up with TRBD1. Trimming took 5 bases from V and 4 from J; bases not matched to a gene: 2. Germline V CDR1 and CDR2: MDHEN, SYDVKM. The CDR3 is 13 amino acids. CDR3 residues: CASSNRGPYGYTF. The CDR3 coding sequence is TGTGCCAGCAGTAACAGGGGGCCCTATGGCTACACCTTC.

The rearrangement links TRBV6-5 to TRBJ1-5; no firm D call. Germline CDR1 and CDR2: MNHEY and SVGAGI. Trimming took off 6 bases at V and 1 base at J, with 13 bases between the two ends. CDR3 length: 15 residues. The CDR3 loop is CASRTTTGSNQPQHF. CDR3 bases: TGTGCCAGCAGGACTACGACGGGGAGCAATCAGCCCCAGCATTTT.

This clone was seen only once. CDR3 sequence reads: CASSFGDRDSAFF. DNA for the CDR3: TGCGCCAGCAGCTTTGGGGACAGGGATTCTGCTTTCTTT. The V and J genes are TRBV5-1 and TRBJ1-1, with TRBD1 identical over 9 bases. Germline V CDR1 and CDR2: SGHRS, YFSETQ. The CDR3 sequence is 13 residues long. Losses at the gene ends were 2 bases for V and 11 bases for J; bases not matched to a gene: 7.